This is a list of T cell receptor beta chains from one sample in a study of CD8+ T cells in alopecia areata. The data were produced by immunoSEQ multiplex PCR, yet TCRdb's version contains in-frame clones alone and is incomplete. The data show approximately 130,000 clones, 47% seen once. Sequenced: NKG2D-low CD8+ T cells sorted from blood. These receptor sequences come from a human donor with alopecia areata. CDR3s include the opening cysteine and the closing phenylalanine or tryptophan. The D gene is left open where the match is weak. Not every row has a clone size; where given, it reads once, few, many or a size class.

v_gene	abundance	d_gene	j_gene	CDR3nt	CDR3aa
TRBV11-2	NA	NA	TRBJ2-5	TGTGCCAGCAGCTTCGAGACTAACCAAGAGACCCAGTACTTC	CASSFETNQETQYF
TRBV5-1	NA	NA	TRBJ2-3	TGCGCCAGCAGCTTGACAGGAATACGCACAGATACGCAGTATTTT	CASSLTGIRTDTQYF
TRBV7-9	NA	NA	TRBJ1-5	TGTGCCAGCAGCCTAGACCTGGGCAATCAGCCCCAGCATTTT	CASSLDLGNQPQHF
TRBV29-1	few	NA	TRBJ2-1	TGCAGCGTTGTGGTGAGGGATAGGGGAGTAGAAGGTGAGCAGTTCTTC	CSVVVRDRGVEGEQFF
TRBV28	NA	NA	TRBJ2-3	TGTGCCAGCAGCCCTCCCCTGGGCGGTCCCACAGATACGCAGTATTTT	CASSPPLGGPTDTQYF
TRBV14	NA	NA	TRBJ2-1	TGTGCCAGCAGCCAAGGAAGAGGAGCTATCTACAATGAGCAGTTCTTC	CASSQGRGAIYNEQFF
TRBV27	NA	TRBD1	TRBJ2-7	TGTGCCAGCAGCCCCGTACAGGGGAGCCACGAGCAGTACTTC	CASSPVQGSHEQYF
TRBV10-3	few	NA	TRBJ2-7	TGTGCCATCAGCGGAGGGACAGAAAAGTTCTACGAGCAGTACTTC	CAISGGTEKFYEQYF
TRBV27	NA	TRBD1	TRBJ2-7	TGTGCCAGCAGTCCCGTGGGACAGGGGTACGAGCAGTACTTC	CASSPVGQGYEQYF
TRBV4-2	once	TRBD1	TRBJ2-7	TGTGCCAGCAGCCTAACCGGGACAGGGGACTACGAGCAGTACTTC	CASSLTGTGDYEQYF
TRBV29-1	NA	TRBD1	TRBJ2-7	TGCAGCGTTGAAGCCCGACAGGGGAGGAGCTCCTACGAGCAGTACTTC	CSVEARQGRSSYEQYF
TRBV5-1	NA	NA	TRBJ2-7	TGCGCCAGCAGCGGCACCTTTTCCGACGAGCAGTACTTC	CASSGTFSDEQYF
TRBV7-9	few	NA	TRBJ2-1	TGTGCCAGCCACGGGACTGCCAATGAGCAGTTCTTC	CASHGTANEQFF
TRBV9	NA	NA	TRBJ2-1	TGTGCCAGCGGAGTAGGGCTTTACAATGAGCAGTTCTTC	CASGVGLYNEQFF
TRBV29-1	NA	TRBD1	TRBJ2-7	TGCAGCGCCCGGACAGGCCAGGCCTACGAGCAGTACTTC	CSARTGQAYEQYF
TRBV7-9	NA	TRBD2	TRBJ2-1	TGTGCCAGCAGCTTAACCCTAGCGGGGGACTACAATGAGCAGTTCTTC	CASSLTLAGDYNEQFF
TRBV19	NA	NA	TRBJ2-5	TGTGCCAGTAGTCCAATACAGGGAGGTGGAGAGACCCAGTACTTC	CASSPIQGGGETQYF
TRBV28	NA	NA	TRBJ2-3	TGTGCCAGCACCGGGGGGACCCAGGGGACAGATACGCAGTATTTT	CASTGGTQGTDTQYF
TRBV30	NA	NA	TRBJ1-1	TGTGCCTGGAGTACAGGCACGGACACTGAAGCTTTCTTT	CAWSTGTDTEAFF